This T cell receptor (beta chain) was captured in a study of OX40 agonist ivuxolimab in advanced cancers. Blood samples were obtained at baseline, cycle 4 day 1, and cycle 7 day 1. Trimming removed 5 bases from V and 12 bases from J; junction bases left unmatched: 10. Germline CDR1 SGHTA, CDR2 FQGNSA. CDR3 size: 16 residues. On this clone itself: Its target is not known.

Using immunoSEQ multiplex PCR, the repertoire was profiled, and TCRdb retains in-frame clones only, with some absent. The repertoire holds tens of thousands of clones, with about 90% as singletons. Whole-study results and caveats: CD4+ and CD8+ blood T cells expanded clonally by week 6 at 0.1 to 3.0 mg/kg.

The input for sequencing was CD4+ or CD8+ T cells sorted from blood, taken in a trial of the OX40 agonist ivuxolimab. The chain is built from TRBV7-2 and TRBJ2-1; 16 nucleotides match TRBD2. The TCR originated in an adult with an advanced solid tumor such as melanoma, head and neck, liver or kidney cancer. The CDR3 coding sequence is TGTGCCAGCAGCCTTTTCCCCGGGACTAGCGGGGGGGTGCAGTTCTTC. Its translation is CASSLFPGTSGGVQFF.